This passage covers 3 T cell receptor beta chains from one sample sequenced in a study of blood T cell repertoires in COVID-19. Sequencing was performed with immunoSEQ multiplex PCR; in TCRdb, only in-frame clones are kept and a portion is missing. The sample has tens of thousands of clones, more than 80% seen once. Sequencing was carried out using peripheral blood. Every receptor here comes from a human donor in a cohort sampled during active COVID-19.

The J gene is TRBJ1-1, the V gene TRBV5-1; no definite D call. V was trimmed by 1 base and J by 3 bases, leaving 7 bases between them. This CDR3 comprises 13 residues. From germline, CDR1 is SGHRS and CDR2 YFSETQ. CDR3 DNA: TGCGCCAGCAGCTTGTCGGCGGACACTGAAGCTTTCTTT. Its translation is CASSLSADTEAFF.

CDR3 in amino acids: CASRRVWNTGELFF. The CDR3 DNA reads TGTGCCAGCCGGAGGGTCTGGAACACCGGGGAGCTGTTTTTT. The V and J genes are TRBV7-2 and TRBJ2-2, with D possibly TRBD2 on 6 matching bases. The length of the CDR3 is 14 residues. V lost 8 bases, J lost 1 base, and 11 bases lay in between. CDR1 and CDR2 from the germline V gene are SGHTA and FQGNSA.

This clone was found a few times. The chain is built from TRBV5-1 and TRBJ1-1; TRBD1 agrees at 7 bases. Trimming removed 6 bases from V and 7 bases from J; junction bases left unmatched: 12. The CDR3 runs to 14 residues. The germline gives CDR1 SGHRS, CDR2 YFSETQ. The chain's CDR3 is CASTLMTGIGEAFF. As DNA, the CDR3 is TGCGCCAGCACCCTTATGACAGGGATTGGTGAAGCTTTCTTT.